This T cell receptor beta chain was captured in a study of T cell responses to AZD1222 COVID-19 vaccine. Findings of the study overall: Dominant at 160-218 and 743-854, vaccine-associated CD4 TCRs also spanned spike. At study baseline, merely five or six AZD1222 recipients were seropositive.

Combined were second doses at about 4 or about 12 weeks. Points on this clone: The antigen is unknown.

Profiling relied on immunoSEQ multiplex PCR, and the TCRdb table lists in-frame clones only, not all of them. In the table there are over 45,000 clones, 80% to 90% of which are singletons. The V end was cut by 6 bases, the J end by 7 bases, with 22 bases between. CDR3 length equals 15 residues. CDR1 and CDR2 (germline): SQVTM, ANQGSEA. The material was peripheral blood, obtained 28 days after the second AZD1222 dose. This clonotype originated in an adult who received the AZD1222 COVID-19 vaccine. The chain combines TRBV29-1 with TRBJ1-5; a possible D gene is TRBD1 (6 bases). In DNA form, the CDR3 reads TGCAGCGTCGAGGTGTCGGGACAAGGGAACCAGCCCCAGCATTTT. Translating it yields CSVEVSGQGNQPQHF.